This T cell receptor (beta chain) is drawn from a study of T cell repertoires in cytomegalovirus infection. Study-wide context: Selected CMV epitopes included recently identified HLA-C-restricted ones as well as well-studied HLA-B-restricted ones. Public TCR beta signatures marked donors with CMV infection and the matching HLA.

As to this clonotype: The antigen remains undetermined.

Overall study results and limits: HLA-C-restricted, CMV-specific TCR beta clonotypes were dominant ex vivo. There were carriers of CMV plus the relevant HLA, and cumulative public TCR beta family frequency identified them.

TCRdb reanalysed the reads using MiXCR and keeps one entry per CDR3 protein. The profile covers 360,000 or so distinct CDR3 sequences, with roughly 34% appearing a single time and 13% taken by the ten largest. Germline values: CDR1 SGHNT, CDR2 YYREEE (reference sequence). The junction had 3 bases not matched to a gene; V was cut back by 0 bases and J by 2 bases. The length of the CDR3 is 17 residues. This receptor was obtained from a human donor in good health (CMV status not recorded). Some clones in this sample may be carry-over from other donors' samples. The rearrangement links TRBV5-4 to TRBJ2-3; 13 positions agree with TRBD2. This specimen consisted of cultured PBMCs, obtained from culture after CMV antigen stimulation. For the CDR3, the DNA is TGTGCCAGCAGCTTGGCGGGACTAGCGGGGTTCACAGATACGCAGTATTTT. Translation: CASSLAGLAGFTDTQYF.